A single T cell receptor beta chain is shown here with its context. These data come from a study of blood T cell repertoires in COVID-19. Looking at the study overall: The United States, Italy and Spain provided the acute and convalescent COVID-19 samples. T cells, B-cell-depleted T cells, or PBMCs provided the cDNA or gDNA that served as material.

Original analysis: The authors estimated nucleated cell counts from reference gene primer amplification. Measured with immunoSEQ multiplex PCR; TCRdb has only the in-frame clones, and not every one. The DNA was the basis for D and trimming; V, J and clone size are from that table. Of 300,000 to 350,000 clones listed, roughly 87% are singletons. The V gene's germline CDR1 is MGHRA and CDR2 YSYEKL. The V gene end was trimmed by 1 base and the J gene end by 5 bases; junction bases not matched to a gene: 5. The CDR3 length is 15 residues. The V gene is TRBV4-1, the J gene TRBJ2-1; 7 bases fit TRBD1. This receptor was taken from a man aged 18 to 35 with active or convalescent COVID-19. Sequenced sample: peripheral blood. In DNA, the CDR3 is TGCGCCAGCAGCCAAGGCCCGACAGGGCACAATGAGCAGTTCTTC. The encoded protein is CASSQGPTGHNEQFF.